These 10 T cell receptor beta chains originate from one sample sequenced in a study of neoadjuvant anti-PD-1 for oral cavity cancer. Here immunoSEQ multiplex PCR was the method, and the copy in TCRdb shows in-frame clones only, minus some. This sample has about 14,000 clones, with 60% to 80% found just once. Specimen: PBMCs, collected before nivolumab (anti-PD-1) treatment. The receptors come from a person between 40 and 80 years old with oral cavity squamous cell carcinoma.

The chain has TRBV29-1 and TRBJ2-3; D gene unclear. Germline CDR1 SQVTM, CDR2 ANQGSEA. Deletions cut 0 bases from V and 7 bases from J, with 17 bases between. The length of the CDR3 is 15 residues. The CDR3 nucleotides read TGCAGCGTTGAAGAAAACATAAAGATGTCGAATACGCAGTATTTT. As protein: CSVEENIKMSNTQYF.

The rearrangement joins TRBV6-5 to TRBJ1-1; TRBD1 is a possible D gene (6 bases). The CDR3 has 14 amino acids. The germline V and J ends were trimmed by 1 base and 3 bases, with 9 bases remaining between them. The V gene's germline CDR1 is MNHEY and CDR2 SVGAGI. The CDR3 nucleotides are TGTGCCAGCAGTTACTTCAGGGGTGACACTGAAGCTTTCTTT. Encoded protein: CASSYFRGDTEAFF.

CDR3 protein: CATGTRGGSYEQYF. The DNA of the CDR3 is TGTGCCACCGGTACGCGGGGCGGTTCCTACGAGCAGTACTTC. The genes are TRBV27 and TRBJ2-7; possible D gene TRBD2, 6 bases. The V end lost 10 bases, the J end lost 1 base, and 17 bases lay between the germline ends. Germline values: CDR1 MNHEY, CDR2 SMNVEV (reference sequence). The CDR3 contains 14 residues.

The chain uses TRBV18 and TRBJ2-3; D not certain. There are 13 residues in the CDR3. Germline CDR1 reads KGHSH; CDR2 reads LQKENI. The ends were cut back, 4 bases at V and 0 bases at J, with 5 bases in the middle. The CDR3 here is CASSRDSTDTQYF. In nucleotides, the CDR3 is TGTGCCAGCTCACGAGACAGCACAGATACGCAGTATTTT.

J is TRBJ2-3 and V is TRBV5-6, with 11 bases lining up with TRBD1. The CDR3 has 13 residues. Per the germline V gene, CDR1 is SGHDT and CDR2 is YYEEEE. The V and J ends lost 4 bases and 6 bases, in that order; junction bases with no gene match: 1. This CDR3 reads CASSRTGGDTQYF. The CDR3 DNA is TGTGCCAGCAGCAGGACAGGGGGCGATACGCAGTATTTT.

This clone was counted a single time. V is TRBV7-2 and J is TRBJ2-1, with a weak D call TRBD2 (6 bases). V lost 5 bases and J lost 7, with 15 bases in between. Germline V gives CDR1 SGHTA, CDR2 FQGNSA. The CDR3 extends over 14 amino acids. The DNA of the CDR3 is TGTGCCAGCAGCGTAGAGGGACTGGCGAATGAGCAGTTCTTC. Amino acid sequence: CASSVEGLANEQFF.

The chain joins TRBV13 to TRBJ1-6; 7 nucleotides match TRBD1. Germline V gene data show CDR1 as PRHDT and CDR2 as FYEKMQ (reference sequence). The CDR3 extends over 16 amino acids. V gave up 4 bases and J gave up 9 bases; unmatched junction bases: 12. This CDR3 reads CASSSEPTGATSPLHF. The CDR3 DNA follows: TGTGCCAGCAGCTCGGAGCCTACAGGGGCGACTTCACCCCTCCACTTT.

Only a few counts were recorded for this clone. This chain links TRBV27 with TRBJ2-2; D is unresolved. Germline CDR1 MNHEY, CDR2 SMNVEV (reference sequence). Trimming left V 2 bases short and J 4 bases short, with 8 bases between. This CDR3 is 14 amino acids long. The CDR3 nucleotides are TGTGCCAGCAGTTTACTAGGGTCCACCGGGGAGCTGTTTTTT. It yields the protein CASSLLGSTGELFF.

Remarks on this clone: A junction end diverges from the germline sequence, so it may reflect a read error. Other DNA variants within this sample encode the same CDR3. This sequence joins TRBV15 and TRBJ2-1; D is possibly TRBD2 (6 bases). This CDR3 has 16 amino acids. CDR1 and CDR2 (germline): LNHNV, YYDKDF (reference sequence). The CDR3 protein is CATSRAEGQRENEQFF. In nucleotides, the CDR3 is TGTGCCACCAGCAGAGCGGAGGGGCAGAGGGAGAATGAGCAATTCTTC.

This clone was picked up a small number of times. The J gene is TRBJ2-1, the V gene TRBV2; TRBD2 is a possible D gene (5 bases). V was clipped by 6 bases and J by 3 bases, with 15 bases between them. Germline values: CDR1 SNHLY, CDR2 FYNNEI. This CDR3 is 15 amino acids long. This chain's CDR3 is CASSDRTGNYNEQFF. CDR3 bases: TGTGCCAGCAGCGACCGGACGGGGAACTACAATGAGCAGTTCTTC.